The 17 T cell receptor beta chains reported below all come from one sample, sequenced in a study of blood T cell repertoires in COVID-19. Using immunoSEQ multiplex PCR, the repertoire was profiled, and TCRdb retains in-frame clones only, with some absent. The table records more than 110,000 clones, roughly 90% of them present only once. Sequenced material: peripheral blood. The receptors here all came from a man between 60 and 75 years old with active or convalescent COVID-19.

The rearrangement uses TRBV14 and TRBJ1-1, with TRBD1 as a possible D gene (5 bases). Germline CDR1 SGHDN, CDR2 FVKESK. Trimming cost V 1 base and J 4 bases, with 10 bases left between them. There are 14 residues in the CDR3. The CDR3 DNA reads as TGTGCCAGCAGCCAAGGCAGGGTGGGCACTGAAGCTTTCTTT. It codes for CASSQGRVGTEAFF.

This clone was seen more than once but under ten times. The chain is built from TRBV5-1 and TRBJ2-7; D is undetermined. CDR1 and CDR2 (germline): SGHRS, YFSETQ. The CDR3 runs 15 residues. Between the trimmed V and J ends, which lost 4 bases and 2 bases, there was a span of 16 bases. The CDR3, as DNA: TGCGCCAGCAGCCCCACTTGGCTGGGCCCCTACGAGCAGTACTTC. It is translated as CASSPTWLGPYEQYF.

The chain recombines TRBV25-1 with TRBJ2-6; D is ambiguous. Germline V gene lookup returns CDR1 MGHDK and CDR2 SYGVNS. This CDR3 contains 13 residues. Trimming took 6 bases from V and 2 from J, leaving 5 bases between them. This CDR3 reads CASSYPGANVLTF. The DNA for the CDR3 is TGTGCCAGCAGCTATCCTGGGGCCAACGTCCTGACTTTC.

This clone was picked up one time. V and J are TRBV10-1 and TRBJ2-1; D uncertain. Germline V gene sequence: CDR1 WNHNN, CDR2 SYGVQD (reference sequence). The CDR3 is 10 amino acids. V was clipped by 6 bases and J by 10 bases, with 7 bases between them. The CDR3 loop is CASRSVEQFF. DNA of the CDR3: TGCGCCAGCAGGTCTGTCGAGCAGTTCTTC.

The CDR3 coding sequence is TGTGCCAGTAGTATAGTAGGGGGACGCCAAAACACTGAAGCTTTCTTT. The encoded protein is CASSIVGGRQNTEAFF. The chain has TRBV19 and TRBJ1-1; TRBD1 might be the D (6 bases). Germline V gives CDR1 LNHDA, CDR2 SQIVND (reference sequence). The CDR3 extends over 16 amino acids. Between the trimmed V and J ends, which lost 1 base and 2 bases, there was a span of 14 bases.

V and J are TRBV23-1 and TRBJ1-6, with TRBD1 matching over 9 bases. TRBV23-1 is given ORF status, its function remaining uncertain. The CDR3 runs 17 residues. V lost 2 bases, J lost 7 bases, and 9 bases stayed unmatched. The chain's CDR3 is CASSQGEGQGENSPLHF. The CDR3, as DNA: TGCGCCAGCAGTCAAGGTGAGGGACAGGGAGAAAATTCACCCCTCCACTTT.

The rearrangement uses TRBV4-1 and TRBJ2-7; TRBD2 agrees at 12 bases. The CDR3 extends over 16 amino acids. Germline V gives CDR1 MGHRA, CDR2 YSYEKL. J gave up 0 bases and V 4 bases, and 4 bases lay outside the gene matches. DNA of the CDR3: TGCGCCAGCAGCCGGGGACTAGCGGGCAACTCCTACGAGCAGTACTTC. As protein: CASSRGLAGNSYEQYF.

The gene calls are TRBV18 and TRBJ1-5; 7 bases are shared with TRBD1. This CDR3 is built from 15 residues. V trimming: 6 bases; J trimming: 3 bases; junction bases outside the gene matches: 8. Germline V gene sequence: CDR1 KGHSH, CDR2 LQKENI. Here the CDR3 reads CASSSRQGPNQPQHF. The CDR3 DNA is TGTGCCAGCTCGTCCAGACAGGGACCCAATCAGCCCCAGCATTTT.

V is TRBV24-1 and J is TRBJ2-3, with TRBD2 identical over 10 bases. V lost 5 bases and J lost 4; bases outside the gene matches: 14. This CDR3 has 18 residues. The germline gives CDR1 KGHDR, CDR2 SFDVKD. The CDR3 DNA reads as TGTGCCACCAGTGGCACTAGCGGGGACCCCGTTTGGGCAGATACGCAGTATTTT. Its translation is CATSGTSGDPVWADTQYF.

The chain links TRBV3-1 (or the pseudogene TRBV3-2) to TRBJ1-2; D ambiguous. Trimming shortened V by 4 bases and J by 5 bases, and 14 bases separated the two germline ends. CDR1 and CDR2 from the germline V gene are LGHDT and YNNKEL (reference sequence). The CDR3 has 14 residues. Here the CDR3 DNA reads TGTGCCAGCAGCCTTCACCGGTCGCGGTATGGCTACACCTTC. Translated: CASSLHRSRYGYTF.

The CDR3 region is CASSKTGGVTDTQYF. CDR3 sequence (DNA): TGTGCCAGCAGTAAAACAGGGGGCGTCACAGATACGCAGTATTTT. The J gene is TRBJ2-3, the V gene TRBV2; 9 bases are a match to TRBD1. The CDR3 consists of 15 residues. CDR1 is SNHLY, CDR2 FYNNEI, per germline. V was pared by 5 bases and J by 2 bases, with 5 bases of the junction left unmatched.

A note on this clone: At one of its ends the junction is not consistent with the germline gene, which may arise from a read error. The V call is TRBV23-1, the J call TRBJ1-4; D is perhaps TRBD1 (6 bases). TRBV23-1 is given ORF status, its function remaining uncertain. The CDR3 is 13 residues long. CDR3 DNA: TGCGCCAGCAGTCAATCCCCCAGGGGCTCTTCACCCTTT. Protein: CASSQSPRGSSPF.

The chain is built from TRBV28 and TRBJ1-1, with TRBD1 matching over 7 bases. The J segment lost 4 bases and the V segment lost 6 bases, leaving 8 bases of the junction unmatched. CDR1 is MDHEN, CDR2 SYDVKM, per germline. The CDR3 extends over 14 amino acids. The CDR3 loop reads CASRLGGASTEAFF. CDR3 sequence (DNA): TGTGCCAGCAGATTAGGGGGCGCGAGCACTGAAGCTTTCTTT.

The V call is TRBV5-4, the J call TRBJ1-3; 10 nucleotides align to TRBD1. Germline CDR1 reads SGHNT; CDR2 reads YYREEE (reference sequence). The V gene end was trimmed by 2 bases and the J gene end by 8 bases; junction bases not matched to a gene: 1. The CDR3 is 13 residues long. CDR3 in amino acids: CASSLGTGDTIYF. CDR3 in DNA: TGTGCCAGCAGCTTAGGGACAGGGGACACCATATATTTT.

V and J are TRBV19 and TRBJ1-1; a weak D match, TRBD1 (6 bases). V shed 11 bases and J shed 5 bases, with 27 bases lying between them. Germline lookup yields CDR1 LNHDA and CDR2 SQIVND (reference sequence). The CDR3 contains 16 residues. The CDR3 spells CAAKGLGGRGETEAFF. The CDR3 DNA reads TGTGCCGCTAAAGGCCTCGGGGGGCGCGGAGAAACTGAAGCTTTCTTT. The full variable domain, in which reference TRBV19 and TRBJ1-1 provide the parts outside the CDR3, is DGGITQSPKYLFRKEGQNVTLSCEQNLNHDAMYWYRQDPGQGLRLIYYSQIVNDFQKGDIAEGYSVSREKKESFPLTVTSAQKNPTAFYLCAAKGLGGRGETEAFFGQGTRLTVV.

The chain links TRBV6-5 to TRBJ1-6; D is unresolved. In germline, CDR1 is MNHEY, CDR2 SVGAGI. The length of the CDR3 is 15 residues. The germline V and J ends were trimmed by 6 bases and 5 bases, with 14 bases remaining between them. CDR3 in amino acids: CASRPRGANNSPLHF. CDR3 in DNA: TGTGCCAGCAGACCCCGGGGTGCGAATAATTCACCCCTCCACTTT.

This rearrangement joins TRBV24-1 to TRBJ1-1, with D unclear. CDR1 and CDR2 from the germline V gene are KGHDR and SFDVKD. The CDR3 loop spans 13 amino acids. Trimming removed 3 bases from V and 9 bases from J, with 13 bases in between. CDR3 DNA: TGTGCCACCAGTGATATACGGGAAGGGAAAGCTTTCTTT. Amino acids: CATSDIREGKAFF.